This T cell receptor (beta chain) was recorded in a study of cytomegalovirus exposure and HLA in healthy donors. Findings and caveats of the study: Evidence from a later analysis indicated that most CMV-associated TCR beta chains looked HLA-restricted.

The PCR contained 60 Vbeta and 13 Jbeta primers. Measured with immunoSEQ multiplex PCR; TCRdb has only the in-frame clones, and not every one. Of some 120,000 clones detected, approximately 80% appear once; the ten largest clones hold 1%. This clone was seen once. Its antigen remains unknown. Germline CDR1 and CDR2: LNHDA and SQIVND (reference sequence). The CDR3 consists of 12 residues. Trimming removed 6 bases from V and 2 bases from J, with 7 bases in between. This sequence joins TRBV19 and TRBJ1-2, with D perhaps matching TRBD1 (6 bases). The clonotype was recovered from a man in his forties in good health and CMV-seronegative. The sample taken for sequencing was PBMCs. CDR3 amino acids: CASRGQNYGYTF. In DNA, the CDR3 is TGTGCCAGTAGGGGACAAAACTATGGCTACACCTTC.